Below are 29 T cell receptor beta chains sequenced from a single sample in a study of blood T cell repertoires in COVID-19. Generated by immunoSEQ multiplex PCR, the TCRdb table keeps only in-frame clones and is missing some. The sample lists just over 300,000 clones, over 85% seen once, with about 1.7% in the top ten. The sequenced sample consisted of peripheral blood. These receptors were taken from a woman aged 30 to 39 with COVID-19, enrolled during active disease.

Only a few counts were recorded for this clone. The rearrangement joins TRBV19 to TRBJ1-5; D gene uncertain. V was shortened by 6 bases and J by 4 bases, with 16 bases between the two germline ends. CDR3 length equals 15 residues. CDR1 LNHDA and CDR2 SQIVND come from the germline V gene (reference sequence). The CDR3, as DNA: TGTGCCAGTAGATCTTCGGGTGTTGGGAATCAGCCCCAGCATTTT. It yields the protein CASRSSGVGNQPQHF.

V and J are TRBV6-5 and TRBJ1-3; no firm D call. CDR3 length equals 16 residues. The germline V and J ends were trimmed by 0 bases and 0 bases, with 9 bases remaining between them. CDR1 is MNHEY, CDR2 SVGAGI, per germline. The CDR3 sequence is CASSYSAGSSGNTIYF. CDR3 DNA sequence: TGTGCCAGCAGTTACTCGGCCGGGTCCTCTGGAAACACCATATATTTT.

The chain has TRBV12-3 or TRBV12-4 and TRBJ1-2; a weak D match, TRBD1 (5 bases). This CDR3 is built from 11 residues. Trimming stripped 4 bases from V and 10 bases from J, with 10 bases between. The CDR3 region has the DNA TGTGCCAGCAGTTACTGGGGGGACTACACCTTC. Translation: CASSYWGDYTF.

J is TRBJ1-4 and V is TRBV6-6; TRBD1 aligns across 8 bases. The CDR3 is 14 amino acids. With V trimmed by 6 bases and J by 5 bases, 5 bases remained unmatched. Germline loops: CDR1 MNHNY, CDR2 SVGAGI (reference sequence). The chain's CDR3 is CASRKQGGNEKLFF. Written as DNA, the CDR3 is TGTGCCAGCAGAAAACAGGGGGGGAATGAAAAACTGTTTTTT.

The rearrangement uses TRBV4-1 and TRBJ1-5; D gene ambiguous. The CDR3 covers 15 residues. The germline V gene has CDR1 MGHRA and CDR2 YSYEKL. V lost 1 base to trimming and J lost 1 base, with 8 bases between them. The CDR3 coding sequence is TGCGCCAGCAGCCAAGGTTGGCAGAGCAATCAGCCCCAGCATTTT. It encodes CASSQGWQSNQPQHF.

Worth noting for this clone: The CDR3 carries no conserved terminal phenylalanine or tryptophan, so it likely arises from a read error. Because the CDR3's place on the DNA is in doubt, the DNA is left out and the CDR3 is given as listed by TCRdb. The chain couples TRBV10-3 to TRBJ1-3. Termini included, the CDR3 measures 15 amino acids. The germline V gene has CDR1 ENHRY and CDR2 SYGVKD. The CDR3 loop is CAISESGGASSPLVL.

The chain employs TRBV24-1 and TRBJ1-4, with D possibly matching TRBD1 (5 bases). The CDR3 consists of 16 residues. V lost 4 bases, J lost 7 bases, and 18 bases lay in between. Germline assignment: CDR1 KGHDR and CDR2 SFDVKD. The CDR3 DNA is TGTGCCACCAGTGACGGCTTCCAGGCGGGGGGTGAAAAACTGTTTTTT. This translates into CATSDGFQAGGEKLFF.

In DNA form, the CDR3 reads TGTGCCAGCAGTCTACGGGGTAACACCGGGGAGCTGTTTTTT. Protein product: CASSLRGNTGELFF. The chain uses TRBV3-1 (or the pseudogene TRBV3-2) and TRBJ2-2; weak D call: TRBD2 (5 bases). Germline CDR1 reads LGHDT; CDR2 reads YNNKEL (reference sequence). The CDR3 totals 14 residues. V was pared by 6 bases and J by 2 bases, with 10 bases between.

This sequence joins TRBV6-4 and TRBJ2-2; no firm D call. Trimming removed 0 bases at V and 4 bases at J, with 3 bases between. This CDR3 is 13 amino acids long. Germline CDR1 and CDR2: MRHNA and SNTAGT. This CDR3 reads CASSDSLTGELFF. The CDR3 DNA reads as TGTGCCAGCAGTGACTCACTCACCGGGGAGCTGTTTTTT.

V is TRBV11-2 and J is TRBJ2-7; D not resolved. Germline V lookup: CDR1 SGHAT, CDR2 FQNNGV. The CDR3 consists of 13 residues. Trimming left V 0 bases short and J 6 bases short, with 9 bases between. Here the CDR3 reads CASSLDLSGEQYV. In nucleotides, the CDR3 is TGTGCCAGCAGCTTAGATCTTTCCGGCGAGCAGTACGTC.

V and J are TRBV5-4 and TRBJ2-1; TRBD1 might be the D (5 bases). Trimming cost V 0 bases and J 5 bases, with 18 bases left between them. The germline V gene encodes CDR1 SGHNT and CDR2 YYREEE (reference sequence). The CDR3 covers 17 residues. The CDR3 coding sequence is TGTGCCAGCAGCTTGGCCAAGACAGCCCTACCGAACAATGAGCAGTTCTTC. Protein product: CASSLAKTALPNNEQFF.

The CDR3 here is CASSLEGGRPQHF. As DNA, the CDR3 is TGTGCCAGCAGCTTAGAGGGAGGGCGGCCCCAGCATTTT. The rearrangement links TRBV11-2 to TRBJ1-5; D is unclear. CDR3 length equals 13 residues. The V end was cut by 0 bases, the J end by 9 bases, with 9 bases between. CDR1 and CDR2 (germline): SGHAT, FQNNGV.

This clone was detected only once. CDR3 coding DNA: TGTGCCAGCAGCTACTACGCAGCGGGGAACACAGATACGCAGTATTTT. Translation gives CASSYYAAGNTDTQYF. This chain joins TRBV7-2 and TRBJ2-3; 7 positions match TRBD2. This CDR3 has 16 residues. Germline V CDR1 and CDR2: SGHTA, FQGNSA. Trimming at V came to 4 bases and at J to 2 bases, leaving 9 bases not matched to a gene. Using reference TRBV7-2 and TRBJ2-3 for the parts outside the CDR3, the full variable domain is GAGVSQSPSNKVTEKGKDVELRCDPISGHTALYWYRQSLGQGLEFLIYFQGNSAPDKSGLPSDRFSAERTGGSVSTLTIQRTQQEDSAVYLCASSYYAAGNTDTQYFGPGTRLTVL.

This clone was seen many times. The CDR3 nucleotides read TGTGCCAGCAGCTTAGTGGGACTACCGAAAGAGACCCAGTACTTC. Amino acids: CASSLVGLPKETQYF. This chain links TRBV7-6 with TRBJ2-5; 7 bases are shared with TRBD2. The length of the CDR3 is 15 residues. The germline V gene has CDR1 SGHVS and CDR2 FNYEAQ. V dropped 1 base and J dropped 3; count of bases not matched to a gene: 5.

For the CDR3, the DNA is TGTGCCAGTAGTTGGGGGACAGGGGGATATCAGCCCCAGCATTTT. Translated: CASSWGTGGYQPQHF. The chain has TRBV19 and TRBJ1-5; TRBD1 matches at 11 bases. The V gene end was trimmed by 5 bases and the J gene end by 5 bases; junction bases not matched to a gene: 5. Germline V gene lookup returns CDR1 LNHDA and CDR2 SQIVND (reference sequence). This CDR3 comprises 15 residues.

V is TRBV10-1 and J is TRBJ2-1, with D possibly being TRBD2 (6 bases). V dropped 0 bases and J dropped 10 bases, with 16 bases sitting between them. CDR3 length: 15 residues. Germline CDR1 WNHNN, CDR2 SYGVQD (reference sequence). The CDR3 loop reads CASSESQGGRREQFF. The CDR3 nucleotides read TGCGCCAGCAGTGAGTCTCAGGGAGGCCGCCGGGAGCAGTTCTTC.

The J gene is TRBJ1-2, the V gene TRBV28; unclear D gene. The CDR3 is 12 amino acids. Germline-derived CDR1 and CDR2 are MDHEN and SYDVKM. Trimming left V 3 bases short and J 7 bases short, with 9 bases between. CDR3: CASSFAGFGYTF. The CDR3 DNA is TGTGCCAGCAGTTTCGCCGGGTTTGGCTACACCTTC.

CDR3 sequence: CASSLYGTGRDEQFF. The CDR3 DNA follows: TGTGCCAGCAGCTTGTACGGGACAGGTCGCGATGAGCAGTTCTTC. The chain joins TRBV5-4 to TRBJ2-1; 8 nucleotides agree with TRBD1. This CDR3 is built from 15 residues. Germline V lookup: CDR1 SGHNT, CDR2 YYREEE (reference sequence). Losses at the gene ends were 1 base for V and 8 bases for J; bases not matched to a gene: 8.

The chain recombines TRBV5-1 with TRBJ1-1; D remains unclear. Germline loops: CDR1 SGHRS, CDR2 YFSETQ. V gave up 0 bases and J gave up 5 bases, with 14 bases separating them. This CDR3 is 15 amino acids long. The CDR3 sequence: CASSLDWAMDTEAFF. CDR3 DNA: TGCGCCAGCAGCTTGGACTGGGCGATGGATACTGAAGCTTTCTTT.

This clone was seen more than once but under ten times. V and J are TRBV28 and TRBJ1-5; D uncertain. This CDR3 is built from 13 residues. Germline loops: CDR1 MDHEN, CDR2 SYDVKM. V was shortened by 5 bases and J by 0 bases, with 5 bases between the two germline ends. CDR3 protein: CASSHYSNQPQHF. The CDR3, as DNA: TGTGCCAGCAGTCACTATAGCAATCAGCCCCAGCATTTT.

The chain has TRBV5-4 and TRBJ1-6; 8 bases line up with TRBD1. There are 14 residues in the CDR3. The germline V gene has CDR1 SGHNT and CDR2 YYREEE (reference sequence). Trimming at V came to 5 bases and at J to 5 bases, leaving 3 bases not matched to a gene. CDR3 DNA: TGTGCCAGCAGTCAGGGGGCAGATAATTCACCCCTCCACTTT. Protein product: CASSQGADNSPLHF.

V gene TRBV6-5 combines with J gene TRBJ1-2; 7 bases are shared with TRBD1. This CDR3 region has 15 residues. V was pared by 6 bases and J by 4 bases, with 11 bases of the junction left unmatched. Per germline, CDR1 MNHEY and CDR2 SVGAGI. The CDR3 DNA reads as TGTGCCAGCAGCCAAGTTGGGGCAGGGGGCTATGGCTACACCTTC. Translated: CASSQVGAGGYGYTF.

The chain has TRBV6-2 or TRBV6-3 and TRBJ2-1; D unresolved. This CDR3 contains 15 residues. Trimming removed 2 bases from V and 2 bases from J, with 10 bases in between. The germline gives CDR1 MNHEY, CDR2 SVGEGT. DNA for the CDR3: TGTGCCAGCAGTTACCGCCCTAATACCTACAATGAGCAGTTCTTC. As protein: CASSYRPNTYNEQFF.

The rearrangement joins TRBV6-5 to TRBJ1-2; 12 bases match TRBD1. Per the germline V gene, CDR1 is MNHEY and CDR2 is SVGAGI. V was clipped by 6 bases and J by 8 bases; unmatched bases: 10. The CDR3 extends over 15 amino acids. The CDR3 reads CASSAGTGGSFGYTF. The CDR3 DNA sequence: TGTGCCAGCAGCGCCGGGACAGGGGGCAGTTTCGGCTACACCTTC.

The chain carries TRBV5-5 and TRBJ1-1; possible D gene TRBD1, 5 bases. CDR3 length: 15 residues. The germline CDR1 and CDR2 sequences are SGHKS and YYEKEE (reference sequence). Trimming shortened V by 1 base and J by 1 base, and 11 bases separated the two germline ends. The CDR3 region has the DNA TGTGCCAGCAGCTTGTCCGGGGGAGGGAACACTGAAGCTTTCTTT. Translation gives CASSLSGGGNTEAFF.

The V call is TRBV11-1, the J call TRBJ1-2, with 8 bases aligning to TRBD1. Germline trimming cut 5 bases from V and 5 bases from J; bases unmatched to any gene: 7. CDR1 SGHAT and CDR2 FQDESV come from the germline V gene (reference sequence). This CDR3 has 14 amino acids. CDR3 loop: CASSISGTGYGYTF. The CDR3 DNA reads as TGTGCCAGCAGCATCTCCGGGACAGGATATGGCTACACCTTC.

V gene TRBV3-1 (or the pseudogene TRBV3-2) combines with J gene TRBJ2-5, with 9 bases identical to TRBD2. Germline assignment: CDR1 LGHDT and CDR2 YNNKEL (reference sequence). Germline trimming cut 2 bases from V and 1 base from J; bases unmatched to any gene: 2. The CDR3 covers 15 residues. The CDR3 loop reads CASSQLAGSQETQYF. DNA of the CDR3: TGTGCCAGCAGCCAACTAGCGGGGAGCCAAGAGACCCAGTACTTC.

With regard to this clone: An end of the junction does not agree with germline; a read error may underlie this. The gene calls are TRBV4-1 and TRBJ2-7; tentative D call: TRBD2 (6 bases). Germline loops: CDR1 MGHRA, CDR2 YSYEKL. CDR3 size: 14 residues. The CDR3 spells CASSQVYGSSGCFF. The CDR3 DNA follows: TGCGCCAGCAGCCAAGTTTATGGTTCAAGCGGGTGTTTCTTC.

The V gene is TRBV5-1, the J gene TRBJ2-1, with D perhaps matching TRBD2 (6 bases). The ends were cut back, 3 bases at V and 4 bases at J, with 14 bases in the middle. Germline V lookup: CDR1 SGHRS, CDR2 YFSETQ. This CDR3 has 15 residues. The CDR3 loop reads CASSSGGLAYNEQFF. The CDR3 coding sequence is TGCGCCAGCAGCTCCGGTGGGCTAGCGTACAATGAGCAGTTCTTC.